This TCR beta chain stems from a study of blood T cell repertoires in COVID-19. Data came from immunoSEQ multiplex PCR; TCRdb stores just in-frame clones and leaves some out. The repertoire holds some 330,000 clones, about nine tenths seen once, with around 4% in the top ten. The germline V and J ends were trimmed by 5 bases and 13 bases, with 21 bases remaining between them. The CDR3 is 14 residues long. Germline assignment: CDR1 MDHEN and CDR2 SYDVKM. Sequenced sample: PBMCs or T cells enriched from blood (not recorded which). The rearrangement joins TRBV28 to TRBJ2-1; D might be TRBD1 (7 bases). The TCR was taken from a young man who had recovered from COVID-19. This CDR3 reads CASSPPGRDSLQFF. The CDR3 DNA sequence: TGTGCCAGCAGTCCTCCCGGGCGGGACAGTCTTCAGTTCTTC.